The 5 T cell receptor beta chains reported below all come from one sample, sequenced in a study of beta chain features in type 1 diabetes. Overall study findings and caveats: Shorter TCRB CDR3s, moderately but significantly so, were found in Type 1 diabetes patients in all four CD4+ subsets.

For these TCRs, the target antigens are not known. Expressed TCRB transcripts got sequenced, as all isolated RNA was reverse transcribed. Produced via immunoSEQ multiplex PCR; TCRdb's table is partial and in-frame only. The data hold 250,000 to 300,000 clones, with roughly an eighth observed a single time. Sequencing was performed on naive CD4+ T cells from blood. Receptors were obtained from a man aged 30 to 39 with type 1 diabetes.

This clone was seen a few times. The rearrangement links TRBV7-2 to TRBJ1-1; D uncertain. This CDR3 has 14 amino acids. Germline V gives CDR1 SGHTA, CDR2 FQGNSA. V dropped 1 base and J dropped 1 base, with 7 bases sitting between them. The DNA of the CDR3 is TGTGCCAGCAGCTTAGAGAGGAGGAACACTGAAGCTTTCTTT. This sequence encodes CASSLERRNTEAFF.

This clone has a handful of counts. The V and J genes are TRBV14 and TRBJ2-3; D is undetermined. This CDR3 has 13 amino acids. Deletions cut 1 base from V and 9 bases from J, with 11 bases between. Germline CDR1 and CDR2: SGHDN and FVKESK. CDR3 sequence: CASSQAQLTTQYF. The CDR3 DNA sequence: TGTGCCAGCAGCCAAGCCCAGCTGACAACGCAGTATTTT.

The chain has TRBV5-4 and TRBJ2-3; 7 positions match TRBD1. Germline loops: CDR1 SGHNT, CDR2 YYREEE (reference sequence). J lost 5 bases, V lost 5 bases, and 11 bases had no gene match. The CDR3 is made up of 15 amino acids. This chain's CDR3 is CASSLRDSIVDTQYF. CDR3 coding DNA: TGTGCCAGCAGTCTCCGGGACAGCATAGTAGATACGCAGTATTTT.

V usage is TRBV6-5 and J usage is TRBJ2-5; the D gene is possibly TRBD1 (6 bases). V was pared by 2 bases and J by 5 bases, with 6 bases between. The CDR3 spans 12 residues. Germline V CDR1 and CDR2: MNHEY, SVGAGI. The CDR3 DNA follows: TGTGCCAGCAGTTACACAGGGGAGACCCAGTACTTC. Translated, it gives CASSYTGETQYF.

The genes are TRBV5-4 and TRBJ2-1, with TRBD2 matching 7 bases. The CDR3 length is 15 residues. CDR1 and CDR2 from the germline V gene are SGHNT and YYREEE (reference sequence). V was pared by 4 bases and J by 4 bases, with 8 bases of the junction left unmatched. CDR3 sequence (DNA): TGTGCCAGCAGCCCGACCGGGACTACGTACAATGAGCAGTTCTTC. This encodes CASSPTGTTYNEQFF.